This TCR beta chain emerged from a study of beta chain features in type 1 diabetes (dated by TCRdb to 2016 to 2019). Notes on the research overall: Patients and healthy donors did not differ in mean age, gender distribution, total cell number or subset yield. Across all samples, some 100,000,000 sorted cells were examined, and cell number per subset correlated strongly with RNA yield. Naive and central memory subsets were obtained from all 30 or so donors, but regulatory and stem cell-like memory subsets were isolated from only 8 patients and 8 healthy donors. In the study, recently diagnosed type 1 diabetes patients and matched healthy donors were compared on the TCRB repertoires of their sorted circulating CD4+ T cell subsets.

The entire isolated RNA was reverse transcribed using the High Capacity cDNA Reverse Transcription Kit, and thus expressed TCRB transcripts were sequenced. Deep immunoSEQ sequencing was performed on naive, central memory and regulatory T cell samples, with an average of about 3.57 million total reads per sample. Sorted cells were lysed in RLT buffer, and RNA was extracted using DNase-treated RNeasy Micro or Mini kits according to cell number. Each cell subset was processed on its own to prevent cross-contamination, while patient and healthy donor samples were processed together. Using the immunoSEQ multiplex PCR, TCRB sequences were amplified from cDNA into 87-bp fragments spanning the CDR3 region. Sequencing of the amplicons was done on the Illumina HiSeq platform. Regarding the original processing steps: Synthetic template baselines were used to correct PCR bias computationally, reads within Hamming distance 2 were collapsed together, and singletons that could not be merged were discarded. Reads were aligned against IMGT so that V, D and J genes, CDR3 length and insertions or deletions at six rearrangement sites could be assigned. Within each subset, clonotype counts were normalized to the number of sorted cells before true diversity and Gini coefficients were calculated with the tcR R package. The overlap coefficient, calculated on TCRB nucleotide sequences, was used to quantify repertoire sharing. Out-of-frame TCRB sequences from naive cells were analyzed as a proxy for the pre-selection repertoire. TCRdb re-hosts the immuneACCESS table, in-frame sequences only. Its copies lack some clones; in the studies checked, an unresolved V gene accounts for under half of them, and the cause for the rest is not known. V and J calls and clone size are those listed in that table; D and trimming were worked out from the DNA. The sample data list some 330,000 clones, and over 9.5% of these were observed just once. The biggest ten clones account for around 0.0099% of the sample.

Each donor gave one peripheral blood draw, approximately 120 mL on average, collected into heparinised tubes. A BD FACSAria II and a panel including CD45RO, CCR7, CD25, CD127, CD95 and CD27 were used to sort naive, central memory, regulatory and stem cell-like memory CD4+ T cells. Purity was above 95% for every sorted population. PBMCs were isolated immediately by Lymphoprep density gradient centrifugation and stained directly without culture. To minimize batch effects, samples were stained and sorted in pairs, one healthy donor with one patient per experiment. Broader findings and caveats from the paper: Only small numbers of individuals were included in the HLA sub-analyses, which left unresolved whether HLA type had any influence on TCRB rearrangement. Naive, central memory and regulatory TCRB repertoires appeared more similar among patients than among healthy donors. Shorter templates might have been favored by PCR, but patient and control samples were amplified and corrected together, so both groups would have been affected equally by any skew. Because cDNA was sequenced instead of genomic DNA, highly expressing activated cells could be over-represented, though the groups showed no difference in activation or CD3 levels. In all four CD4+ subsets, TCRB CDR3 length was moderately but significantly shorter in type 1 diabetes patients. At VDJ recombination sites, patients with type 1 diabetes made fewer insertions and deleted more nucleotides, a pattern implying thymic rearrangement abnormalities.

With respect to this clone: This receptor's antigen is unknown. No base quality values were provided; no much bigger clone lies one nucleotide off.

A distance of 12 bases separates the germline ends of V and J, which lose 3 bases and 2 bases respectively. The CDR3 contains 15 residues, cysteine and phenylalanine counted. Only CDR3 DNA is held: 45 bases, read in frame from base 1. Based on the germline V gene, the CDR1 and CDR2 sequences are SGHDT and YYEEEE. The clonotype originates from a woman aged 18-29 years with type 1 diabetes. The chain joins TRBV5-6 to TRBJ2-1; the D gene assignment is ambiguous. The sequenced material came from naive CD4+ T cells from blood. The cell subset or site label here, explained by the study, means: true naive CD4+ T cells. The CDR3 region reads CASSSPVPTYNEQFF. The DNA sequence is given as TGTGCCAGCAGCTCCCCGGTACCCACCTACAATGAGCAGTTCTTC.